One sample yielded the 15 T cell receptor beta chains listed below, sequenced in a study of beta chain features in type 1 diabetes. Expressed TCRB transcripts got sequenced, as all isolated RNA was reverse transcribed. The repertoire was sequenced with immunoSEQ multiplex PCR; TCRdb's copy has only in-frame clones and lacks some. This table holds roughly 350,000 clones, more than 9.5% found once. The specimen was naive CD4+ T cells from blood. Source of these receptors: a woman aged 30 to 39 in good health.

In this sample, this clone turned up a few times. V usage is TRBV6-1 and J usage is TRBJ1-2; no clear D. Trimming shortened V by 6 bases and J by 2 bases, and 7 bases separated the two germline ends. CDR1 is MNHNS, CDR2 SASEGT, per germline. The CDR3 has 12 amino acids. The CDR3 is CASSSSNYGYTF. The CDR3 DNA reads TGTGCCAGCAGCTCTTCGAACTATGGCTACACCTTC.

The V call is TRBV30, the J call TRBJ2-5, with a possible D match to TRBD2 (6 bases). Trimming cost V 3 bases and J 1 base, with 9 bases left between them. The CDR3 loop spans 13 amino acids. Germline CDR1 reads GTSNPN; CDR2 reads SVGIG (reference sequence). This CDR3 reads CAWRGGVQETQYF. In nucleotides, the CDR3 is TGTGCCTGGAGAGGCGGGGTCCAAGAGACCCAGTACTTC.

The rearrangement uses TRBV30 and TRBJ1-2, with D possibly TRBD1 on 6 matching bases. Per germline, CDR1 GTSNPN and CDR2 SVGIG (reference sequence). The CDR3 is 16 residues long. With 2 bases removed from V and 0 bases from J, the gap between germline ends came to 16 bases. CDR3 nucleotides: TGTGCCTGGAGTTGGGACAAGAAAACCACTAACTATGGCTACACCTTC. It codes for CAWSWDKKTTNYGYTF.

The J gene is TRBJ2-7, the V gene TRBV18; TRBD2 matches 14 bases. With 2 bases clipped from V and 6 bases from J, the junction kept 3 bases outside the gene matches. Looked up from germline, CDR1 is KGHSH and CDR2 is LQKENI. This CDR3 is 15 amino acids long. CDR3 protein: CASSPGLAGGREQYF. The CDR3 DNA follows: TGTGCCAGCTCACCAGGACTAGCGGGAGGTCGCGAGCAGTACTTC.

This clone showed up just a few times. The V and J genes are TRBV27 and TRBJ2-1; perhaps TRBD2 as D (5 bases). The ends were cut back, 6 bases at V and 9 bases at J, with 12 bases in the middle. The CDR3 loop spans 12 amino acids. Germline CDR1 MNHEY, CDR2 SMNVEV (reference sequence). The CDR3 DNA follows: TGTGCCAGCAGATTCCCTCGGGGTGAGCAGTTCTTC. Its translation is CASRFPRGEQFF.

The chain links TRBV5-1 to TRBJ2-6; 10 bases map to TRBD1. Per the germline V gene, CDR1 is SGHRS and CDR2 is YFSETQ. J gave up 0 bases and V 4 bases, and 13 bases lay outside the gene matches. CDR3 length: 20 residues. The CDR3 loop reads CASSPTIGQGGFSGANVLTF. The CDR3 DNA reads as TGCGCCAGCAGCCCGACGATTGGACAGGGGGGGTTCTCTGGGGCCAACGTCCTGACTTTC.

This chain connects TRBV11-2 to TRBJ2-4; 7 bases map to TRBD1. The CDR3 consists of 17 residues. With V trimmed by 1 base and J by 3 bases, 9 bases remained unmatched. Germline CDR1 and CDR2: SGHAT and FQNNGV. The CDR3 region is CASSLGAGGWGKNIQYF. Here the CDR3 DNA reads TGTGCCAGCAGCTTAGGAGCAGGGGGTTGGGGCAAAAACATTCAGTACTTC.

The CDR3 region has the DNA TGTGCCAGCAGTTTATCGCAGGGACTAGTACAGTTCTTC. Its protein product is CASSLSQGLVQFF. The J gene is TRBJ2-1, the V gene TRBV27; 8 nucleotides match TRBD2. Germline CDR1 reads MNHEY; CDR2 reads SMNVEV (reference sequence). Trimming removed 0 bases from V and 13 bases from J; junction bases left unmatched: 5. The CDR3 has 13 residues.

The chain is built from TRBV4-3 and TRBJ2-7, with D possibly matching TRBD2 (6 bases). The CDR3 runs 17 residues. The germline CDR1 and CDR2 sequences are LGHNA and YSLEER. Trimming stripped 0 bases from V and 0 bases from J, with 15 bases between. For the CDR3, the DNA is TGCGCCAGCAGCCAAGAAGGGATGGGGGGAGACTCCTACGAGCAGTACTTC. Protein product: CASSQEGMGGDSYEQYF.

The V gene is TRBV7-3, the J gene TRBJ2-1; TRBD2 might be the D (6 bases). Trimming shortened V by 5 bases and J by 9 bases, and 11 bases separated the two germline ends. Germline V gives CDR1 SGHTA, CDR2 FQGTGA. This CDR3 is 12 amino acids long. CDR3 loop: CASSPVGGEQFF. The CDR3 DNA is TGTGCCAGCAGCCCAGTCGGGGGTGAGCAGTTCTTC.

There are a few counts of this clone. V is TRBV7-9 and J is TRBJ2-7, with TRBD1 identical over 11 bases. Trimming at V came to 5 bases and at J to 2 bases, leaving 5 bases not matched to a gene. Germline V gives CDR1 SEHNR, CDR2 FQNEAQ (reference sequence). CDR3 size: 15 residues. As DNA, the CDR3 is TGTGCCAGCAGCCCTCCGGGACAGGGGGCCTACGAGCAGTACTTC. Amino acid sequence: CASSPPGQGAYEQYF.

The rearrangement links TRBV18 to TRBJ2-5, with a possible D match to TRBD1 (6 bases). Germline lookup yields CDR1 KGHSH and CDR2 LQKENI. Trimming pared 1 base from V and 3 bases from J, leaving 9 bases between. This CDR3 comprises 14 residues. The CDR3, as DNA: TGTGCCAGCTCACCACAAAGGGGGAAAGAGACCCAGTACTTC. It codes for CASSPQRGKETQYF.

The table lists this clone with a few counts. This sequence joins TRBV28 and TRBJ2-7, with D unclear. Deletions cut 6 bases from V and 1 base from J, with 13 bases between. Germline V gene data show CDR1 as MDHEN and CDR2 as SYDVKM. There are 14 residues in the CDR3. The CDR3 bases are TGTGCCAGCAGGCCCACCCTGAGTTCCTACGAGCAGTACTTC. Its translation is CASRPTLSSYEQYF.

The chain recombines TRBV19 with TRBJ2-1; a possible D gene is TRBD1 (6 bases). V shed 8 bases and J shed 2 bases, with 16 bases lying between them. The CDR3 consists of 15 residues. Germline assignment: CDR1 LNHDA and CDR2 SQIVND (reference sequence). The CDR3 coding sequence is TGTGCCAGTCTTCCCGAGGACAGCCCCTACAATGAGCAGTTCTTC. It translates to CASLPEDSPYNEQFF.

The J gene is TRBJ2-3, the V gene TRBV9, with 7 positions matching TRBD1. The V gene's germline CDR1 is SGDLS and CDR2 YYNGEE. CDR3 length equals 14 residues. With 6 bases clipped from V and 3 bases from J, the junction kept 7 bases outside the gene matches. The CDR3 sequence is CASNTGQSTDTQYF. The CDR3 DNA follows: TGTGCCAGCAACACGGGACAGTCGACAGATACGCAGTATTTT.